This T cell receptor beta chain was found in a study of blood T cell repertoires in COVID-19. Study-level background: COVID-19 samples collected from the United States, Italy and Spain covered acute and convalescent phases.

The CDR3 sequence is 13 residues long. V lost 1 base and J lost 10; bases outside the gene matches: 5. CDR1 is SGHTA, CDR2 FQGNSA, per germline. Original processing methods: Researchers report that nucleated cell counts were estimated from reference gene primer amplification. Using immunoSEQ multiplex PCR, the repertoire was profiled, and TCRdb retains in-frame clones only, with some absent. V and J calls and clone size are as listed in that table; D and trimming were resolved from the DNA. Among about 220,000 clones listed, 80% were seen once. This chain connects TRBV7-2 to TRBJ1-2; 8 bases are shared with TRBD1. The sequencing sample was made of peripheral blood. This clonotype originated in a human donor in a cohort sampled during active COVID-19. The CDR3 coding sequence is TGTGCCAGCAGCTTAGTGGACAGGGAGGTCTACACCTTC. Amino acids: CASSLVDREVYTF.